This T cell receptor beta chain was retrieved from a study of T-cell memory formation after mild COVID-19 (dated by TCRdb to about 2021). In terms of the full investigation: TCR sequence clusters from the two donors were largely donor specific. Longitudinal TCRalpha and TCRbeta repertoire sequencing tracked T-cell clones expanding and contracting after mild COVID-19 in a couple of donors. Two young, previously healthy adult volunteers, one female and one male, were included in the cohort.

Ficoll-Paque density gradient centrifugation was the method used to isolate PBMCs. Sequencing relied on an Illumina NovaSeq 6000. cDNA libraries for TCRalpha and TCRbeta were prepared by 5'RACE using constant-segment primers, with sample barcodes and unique molecular identifiers added. Trizol reagent was used to extract RNA from every sample. Library amplification was performed in two PCR steps, and a second sample barcode and Illumina TruSeq adapters were introduced in the second step. Libraries were sequenced on an Illumina NovaSeq with 2 x 150 bp paired-end reads. The study's processing was this. Demultiplexing of reads and collapsing into UMI-guided consensus sequences were performed with migec v1.2.7. Using mixcr v2.1.11, UMI consensuses were aligned to TRA and TRB V and J templates and then assembled into clonotypes. Expanded or contracted clonotypes were those called significant by both edgeR and NoisET, with noise models trained on biological replicates. For edgeR calls, the thresholds were a false discovery rate-adjusted p below 0.01 and a log2 fold-change of 1. As an exploratory analysis of dynamics, max-normalized trajectories of the 1000 most abundant clonotypes were examined with PCA combined with hierarchical clustering. Each responding clone was given a CD4 or CD8 phenotype based on the CD4+ and CD8+ repertoires, which had been sequenced separately. Clones were called with MiXCR by TCRdb after fastp trimmed the public reads at Q25, and only in-frame beta chains were retained. Identical CDR3 proteins give one entry, which carries the most common genes and DNA. It is TCRdb's table, rather than the study itself, that gives the V and J calls and clone size. The sample table shows some 210,000 distinct CDR3 sequences, and about 10% are seen once. The ten largest clones represent approximately 3% of the sample.

The paper as a whole reports these results and caveats: SARS-CoV-2 specificity was not confirmed for the second-wave clones peaking on day 37. Clones contracting from day 15 to 85 had balanced CD4/CD8 phenotypes, while a second wave expanding from day 15 to 37 was biased towards CD4+. Contracting CD4+ clones were found mainly in CM and EM memory subsets, while CD8+ clones were enriched in EMRA. Some responding clones were detected in pre-infection memory, which suggested that pre-existing cross-reactive memory T cells had joined the SARS-CoV-2 response. The study covered only a couple of mild cases, and larger cohorts including severe cases with pre-infection samples were considered necessary.

Per the germline V gene (reference sequence), DFQATT is the CDR1 and SNEGSKA is the CDR2. The CDR3 runs 14 amino acids, cysteine and phenylalanine included. The CDR3 DNA has 42 bases and is translated from base 1. The V end loses 6 bases and the J end loses 0 bases, and a stretch of 12 bases separates them. There are many counts of this clonotype. Its cognate antigen has yet to be identified. The input lacks base qualities; no much larger clone sits a single base away. The sequence links TRBV20-1 to TRBJ1-3; TRBD1 is perhaps the D gene, given 5 matching bases. Sequencing was done on a sample of PBMCs or a T cell subset sorted from them (not recorded which). The receptor was derived from a young man who had mild COVID-19 (a few samples of this study predate the infection). The sample titles of this study are shuffled in the database, so cell type and time point are left out; the donor was told from shared clones. CDR3 loop: CSARDFNSGNTIYF. The nucleotide sequence is TGCAGTGCCCGGGACTTCAACTCTGGAAACACCATATATTTT.